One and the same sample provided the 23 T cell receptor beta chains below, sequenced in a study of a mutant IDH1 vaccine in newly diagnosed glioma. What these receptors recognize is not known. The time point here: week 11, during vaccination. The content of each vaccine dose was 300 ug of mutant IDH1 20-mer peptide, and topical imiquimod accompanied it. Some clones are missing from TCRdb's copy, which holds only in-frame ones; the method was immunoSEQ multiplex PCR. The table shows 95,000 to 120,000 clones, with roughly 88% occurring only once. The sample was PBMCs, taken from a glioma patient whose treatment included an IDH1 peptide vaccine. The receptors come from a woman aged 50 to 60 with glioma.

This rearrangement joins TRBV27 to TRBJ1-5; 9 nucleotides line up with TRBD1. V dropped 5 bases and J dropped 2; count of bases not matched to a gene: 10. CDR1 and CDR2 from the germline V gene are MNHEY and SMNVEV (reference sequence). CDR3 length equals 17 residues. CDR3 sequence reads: CASSQATRDRGNQPQHF. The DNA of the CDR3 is TGTGCCAGCAGTCAAGCTACTCGGGACAGGGGCAATCAGCCCCAGCATTTT.

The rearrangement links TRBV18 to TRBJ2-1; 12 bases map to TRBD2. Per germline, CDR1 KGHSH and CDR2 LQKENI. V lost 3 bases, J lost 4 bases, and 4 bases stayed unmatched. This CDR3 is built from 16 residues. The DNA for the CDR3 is TGTGCCAGCTCACCCCCTAGCGGGAGGGGTTACAATGAGCAGTTCTTC. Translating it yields CASSPPSGRGYNEQFF.

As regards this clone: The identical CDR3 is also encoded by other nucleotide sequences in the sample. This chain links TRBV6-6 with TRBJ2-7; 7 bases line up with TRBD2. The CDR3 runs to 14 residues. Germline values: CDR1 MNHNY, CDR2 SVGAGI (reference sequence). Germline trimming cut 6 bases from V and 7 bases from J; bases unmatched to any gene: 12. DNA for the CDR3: TGTGCCAGCAGACCCGATCGGGGAGGGAGGGAGCAGTACTTC. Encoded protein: CASRPDRGGREQYF.

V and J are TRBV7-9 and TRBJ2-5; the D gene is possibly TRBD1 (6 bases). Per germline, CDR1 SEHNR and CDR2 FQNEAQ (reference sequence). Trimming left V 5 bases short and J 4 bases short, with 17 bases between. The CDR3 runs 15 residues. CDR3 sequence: CASSTETGLRETQYF. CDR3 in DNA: TGTGCCAGCAGCACTGAAACAGGGCTCCGAGAGACCCAGTACTTC.

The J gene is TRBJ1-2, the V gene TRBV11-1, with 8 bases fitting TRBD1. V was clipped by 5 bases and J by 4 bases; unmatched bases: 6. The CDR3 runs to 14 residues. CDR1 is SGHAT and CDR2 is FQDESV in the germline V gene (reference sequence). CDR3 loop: CASSPGQGGYGYTF. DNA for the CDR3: TGTGCCAGCAGCCCTGGACAGGGCGGCTATGGCTACACCTTC.

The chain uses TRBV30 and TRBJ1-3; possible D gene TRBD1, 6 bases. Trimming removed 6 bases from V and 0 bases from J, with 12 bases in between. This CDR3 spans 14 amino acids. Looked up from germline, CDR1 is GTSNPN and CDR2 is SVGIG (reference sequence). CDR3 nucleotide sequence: TGTGCCTGCGGACAGCTCTTCTCTGGAAACACCATATATTTT. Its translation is CACGQLFSGNTIYF.

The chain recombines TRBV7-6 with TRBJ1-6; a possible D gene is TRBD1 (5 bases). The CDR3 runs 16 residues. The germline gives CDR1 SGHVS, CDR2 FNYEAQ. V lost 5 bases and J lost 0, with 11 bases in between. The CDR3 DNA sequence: TGTGCCAGCAGCCTAGGGGAAAGCTCCTATAATTCACCCCTCCACTTT. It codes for CASSLGESSYNSPLHF.

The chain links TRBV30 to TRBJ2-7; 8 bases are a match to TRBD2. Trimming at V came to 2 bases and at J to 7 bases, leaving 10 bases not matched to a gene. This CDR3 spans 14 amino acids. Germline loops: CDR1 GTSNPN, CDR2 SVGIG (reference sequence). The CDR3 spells CAWSPKGTRGEQYF. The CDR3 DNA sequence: TGTGCCTGGAGTCCCAAAGGGACTAGGGGTGAGCAGTACTTC.

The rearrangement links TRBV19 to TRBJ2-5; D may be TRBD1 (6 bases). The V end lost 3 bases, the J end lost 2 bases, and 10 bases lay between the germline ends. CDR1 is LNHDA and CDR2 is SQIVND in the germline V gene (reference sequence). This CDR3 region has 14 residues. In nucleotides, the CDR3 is TGTGCCAGTAGTATCCGGGACACACAAGAGACCCAGTACTTC. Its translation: CASSIRDTQETQYF.

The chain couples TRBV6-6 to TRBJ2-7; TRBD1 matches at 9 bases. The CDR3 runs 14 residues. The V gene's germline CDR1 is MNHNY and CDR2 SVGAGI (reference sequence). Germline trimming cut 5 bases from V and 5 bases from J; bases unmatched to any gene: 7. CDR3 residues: CASSHRDRVHEQYF. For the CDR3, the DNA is TGTGCCAGCAGTCACCGGGACAGGGTCCACGAGCAGTACTTC.

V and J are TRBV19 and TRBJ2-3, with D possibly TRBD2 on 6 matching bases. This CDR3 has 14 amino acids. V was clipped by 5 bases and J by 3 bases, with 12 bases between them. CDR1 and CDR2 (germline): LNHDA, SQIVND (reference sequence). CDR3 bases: TGTGCCAGTAGTGACCCGGGGAGGACAGATACGCAGTATTTT. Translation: CASSDPGRTDTQYF.

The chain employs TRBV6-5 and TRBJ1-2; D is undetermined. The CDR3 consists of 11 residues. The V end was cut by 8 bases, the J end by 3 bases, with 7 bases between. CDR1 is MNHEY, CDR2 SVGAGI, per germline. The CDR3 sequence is CASGRDYGYTF. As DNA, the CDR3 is TGTGCCAGCGGGCGGGACTATGGCTACACCTTC.

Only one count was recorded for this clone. The CDR3 loop reads CASSQTSGSGYEQYF. The CDR3 DNA sequence: TGTGCCAGCAGCCAAACTAGCGGGAGCGGGTACGAGCAGTACTTC. This sequence joins TRBV5-4 and TRBJ2-7; 11 positions match TRBD2. The CDR3 is made up of 15 amino acids. V trimming: 4 bases; J trimming: 4 bases; junction bases outside the gene matches: 7. Germline CDR1 SGHNT, CDR2 YYREEE (reference sequence).

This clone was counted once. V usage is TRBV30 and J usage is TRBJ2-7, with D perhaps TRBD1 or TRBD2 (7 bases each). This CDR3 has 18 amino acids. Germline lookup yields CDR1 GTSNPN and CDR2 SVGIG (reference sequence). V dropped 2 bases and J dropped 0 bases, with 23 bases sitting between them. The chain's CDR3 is CAWSRGGGGLPSSYEQYF. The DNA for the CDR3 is TGTGCCTGGAGTCGGGGAGGGGGCGGACTCCCCAGCTCCTACGAGCAGTACTTC.

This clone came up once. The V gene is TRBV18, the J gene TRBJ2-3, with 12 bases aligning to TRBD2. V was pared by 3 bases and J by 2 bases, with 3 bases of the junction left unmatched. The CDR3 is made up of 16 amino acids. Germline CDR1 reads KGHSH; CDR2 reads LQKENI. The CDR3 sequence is CASSPTSGRITDTQYF. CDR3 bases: TGTGCCAGCTCACCTACTAGCGGGAGGATCACAGATACGCAGTATTTT.

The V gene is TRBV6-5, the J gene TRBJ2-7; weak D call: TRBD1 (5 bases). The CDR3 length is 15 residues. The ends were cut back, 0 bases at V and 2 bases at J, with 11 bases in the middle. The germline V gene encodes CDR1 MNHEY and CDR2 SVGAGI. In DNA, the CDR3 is TGTGCCAGCAGTTACTCGCAGGGTTTCACCTACGAGCAGTACTTC. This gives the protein CASSYSQGFTYEQYF.

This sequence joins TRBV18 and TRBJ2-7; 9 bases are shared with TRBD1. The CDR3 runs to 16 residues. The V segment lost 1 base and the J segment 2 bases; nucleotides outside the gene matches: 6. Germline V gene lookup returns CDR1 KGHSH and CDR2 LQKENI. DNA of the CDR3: TGTGCCAGCTCACCACTCAAAACAGGGGGCACCTACGAGCAGTACTTC. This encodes CASSPLKTGGTYEQYF. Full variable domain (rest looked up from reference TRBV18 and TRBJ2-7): NAGVMQNPRHLVRRRGQEARLRCSPMKGHSHVYWYRQLPEEGLKFMVYLQKENIIDESGMPKERFSAEFPKEGPSILRIQQVVRGDSAAYFCASSPLKTGGTYEQYFGPGTRLTVT.

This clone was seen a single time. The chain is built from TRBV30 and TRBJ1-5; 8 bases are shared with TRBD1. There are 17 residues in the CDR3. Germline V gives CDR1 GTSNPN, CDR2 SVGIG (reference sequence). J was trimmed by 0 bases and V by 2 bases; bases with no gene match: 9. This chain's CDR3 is CAWSRGTGDNSNQPQHF. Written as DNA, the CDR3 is TGTGCCTGGAGTCGTGGGACAGGAGATAATAGCAATCAGCCCCAGCATTTT. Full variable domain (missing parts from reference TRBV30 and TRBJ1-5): SQTIHQWPATLVQPVGSPLSLECTVEGTSNPNLYWYRQAAGRGLQLLFYSVGIGQISSEVPQNLSASRPQDRQFILSSKKLLLSDSGFYLCAWSRGTGDNSNQPQHFGDGTRLSIL.

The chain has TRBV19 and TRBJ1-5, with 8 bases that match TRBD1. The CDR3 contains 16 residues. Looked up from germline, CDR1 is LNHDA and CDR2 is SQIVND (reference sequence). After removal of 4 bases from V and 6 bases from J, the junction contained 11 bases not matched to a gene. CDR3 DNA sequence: TGTGCCAGTAGTACTGAGGGCAGGGGGCGAGGTCAGCCCCAGCATTTT. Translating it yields CASSTEGRGRGQPQHF.

CDR3 amino acids: CASSAEERYNEQFF. CDR3 coding DNA: TGTGCCAGCTCCGCAGAAGAGCGTTACAATGAGCAGTTCTTC. The rearrangement uses TRBV18 and TRBJ2-1; D not resolved. Trimming removed 6 bases at V and 4 bases at J, with 13 bases between. The V gene's germline CDR1 is KGHSH and CDR2 LQKENI. CDR3 size: 14 residues.

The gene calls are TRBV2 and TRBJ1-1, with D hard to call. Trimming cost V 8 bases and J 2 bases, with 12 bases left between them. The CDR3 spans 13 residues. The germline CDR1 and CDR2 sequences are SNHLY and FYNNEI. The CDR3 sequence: CASPPGLNTEAFF. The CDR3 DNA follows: TGTGCCAGCCCTCCCGGCTTAAACACTGAAGCTTTCTTT.

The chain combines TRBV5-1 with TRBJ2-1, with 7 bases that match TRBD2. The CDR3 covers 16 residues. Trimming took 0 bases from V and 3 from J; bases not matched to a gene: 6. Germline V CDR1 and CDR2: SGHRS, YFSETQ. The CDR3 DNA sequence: TGCGCCAGCAGCTTGGAGGCTAGCGGCTTCTACAATGAGCAGTTCTTC. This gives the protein CASSLEASGFYNEQFF.

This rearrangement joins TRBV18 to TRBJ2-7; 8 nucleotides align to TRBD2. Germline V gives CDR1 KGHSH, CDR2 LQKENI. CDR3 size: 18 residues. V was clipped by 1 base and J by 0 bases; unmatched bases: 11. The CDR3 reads CASSPHELGGRNSYEQYF. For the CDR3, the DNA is TGTGCCAGCTCACCACACGAGTTGGGCGGGAGGAACTCCTACGAGCAGTACTTC.